Listed below are T cell receptor beta chains from one sample, sequenced in a study of T cells in localized non-small cell lung cancer. Method: immunoSEQ multiplex PCR; TCRdb's copy keeps in-frame clones and lacks some. The repertoire consists of around 92,000 clones, with roughly 93% occurring once and the leading ten covering approximately 4%. The input for sequencing was PBMCs, taken before any cancer treatment. The receptors originated from a woman aged 40 to 75 with stage II squamous cell lung carcinoma. Each CDR3 is given with its conserved first and last residue. The D gene is left open where the match is weak. Size values are once, few and many counts, or a class for expanded clones, and some rows have none.

size,D,V,J,DNA,CDR3
.,.,TRBV5-4,TRBJ2-2,TGTGCCAGCAGCTCTCTGGAAAAGGGCAACACCGGGGAGCTGTTTTTT,CASSSLEKGNTGELFF
.,.,TRBV11-2,TRBJ2-4,TGTGCCAGCAGCTTAGAGGGGCAGGGAGACATTCAGTACTTC,CASSLEGQGDIQYF
.,.,TRBV18,TRBJ1-1,TGTGCCAGCTCACCTAAGGAGGCCACTGAAGCTTTCTTT,CASSPKEATEAFF
.,.,TRBV6-4,TRBJ1-1,TGTGCCAGCAGTGCTAAGGGGATTCTCAACACTGAAGCTTTCTTT,CASSAKGILNTEAFF
once,TRBD1,TRBV5-1,TRBJ2-2,TGCGCCAGCAGCCGAGGGGACAGGAAGGCCGGGGAGCTGTTTTTT,CASSRGDRKAGELFF
.,TRBD1,TRBV27,TRBJ1-6,TGTGCCAGCGTGAGGACAGGGGGGAGCTCCTATAATTCACCCCTCCACTTT,CASVRTGGSSYNSPLHF
.,.,TRBV5-8,TRBJ1-1,TGTGCCAGCAGCCTGTTATTACGTAACACTGAAGCTTTCTTT,CASSLLLRNTEAFF
.,TRBD2,TRBV19,TRBJ2-5,TGTGCCAGTAGTACGATTGGCCCTAGCGGGGGCTGGAGTAAGCAACAAGAGACCCAGTACTTC,CASSTIGPSGGWSKQQETQYF
.,.,TRBV2,TRBJ2-5,TGTGCCAGCAGGGCTGGAGAATTCTCTCAAGAGACCCAGTACTTC,CASRAGEFSQETQYF
.,.,TRBV4-1,TRBJ1-5,TGCGCCAGCAGCGAACGGCTGAATAGCAATCAGCCCCAGCATTTT,CASSERLNSNQPQHF
once,TRBD1,TRBV5-8,TRBJ1-2,TGTGCCAGCAGCTTGGCCAGGGGGCATGGCTACACCTTC,CASSLARGHGYTF